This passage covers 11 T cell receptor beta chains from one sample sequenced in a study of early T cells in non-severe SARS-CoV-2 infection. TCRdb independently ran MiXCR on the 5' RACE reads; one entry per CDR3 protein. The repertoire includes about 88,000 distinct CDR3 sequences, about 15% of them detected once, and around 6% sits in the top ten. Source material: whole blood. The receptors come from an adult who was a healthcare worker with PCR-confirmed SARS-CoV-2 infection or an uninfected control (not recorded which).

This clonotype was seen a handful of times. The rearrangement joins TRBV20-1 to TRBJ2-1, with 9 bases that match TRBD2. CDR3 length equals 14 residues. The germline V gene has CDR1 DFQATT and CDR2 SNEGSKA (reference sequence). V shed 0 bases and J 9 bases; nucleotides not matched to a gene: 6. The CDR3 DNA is TGCAGTGCTAGAGATGATCGTAGCGGGGGTGAGCAGTTCTTC. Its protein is CSARDDRSGGEQFF.

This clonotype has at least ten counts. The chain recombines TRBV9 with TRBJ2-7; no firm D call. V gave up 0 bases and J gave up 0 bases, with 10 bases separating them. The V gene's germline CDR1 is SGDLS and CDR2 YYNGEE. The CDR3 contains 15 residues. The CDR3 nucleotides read TGTGCCAGCAGCGTAGGCGGAGCGAGCTCCTACGAGCAGTACTTC. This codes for CASSVGGASSYEQYF.

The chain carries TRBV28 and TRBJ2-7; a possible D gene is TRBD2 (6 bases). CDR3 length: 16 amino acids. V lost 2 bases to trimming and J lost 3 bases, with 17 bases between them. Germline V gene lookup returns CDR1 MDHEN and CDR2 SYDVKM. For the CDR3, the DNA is TGTGCCAGCAGTTTAGTGGTGGGCAGGCGGGGCTACGAGCAGTACTTC. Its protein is CASSLVVGRRGYEQYF.

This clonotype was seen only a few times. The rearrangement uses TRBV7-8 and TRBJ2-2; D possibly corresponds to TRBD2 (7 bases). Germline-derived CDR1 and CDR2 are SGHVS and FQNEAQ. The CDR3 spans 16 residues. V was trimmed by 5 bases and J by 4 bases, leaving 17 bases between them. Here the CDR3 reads CASSEQGGIVTGELFF. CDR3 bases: TGTGCCAGCAGCGAACAGGGAGGGATAGTCACCGGGGAGCTGTTTTTT.

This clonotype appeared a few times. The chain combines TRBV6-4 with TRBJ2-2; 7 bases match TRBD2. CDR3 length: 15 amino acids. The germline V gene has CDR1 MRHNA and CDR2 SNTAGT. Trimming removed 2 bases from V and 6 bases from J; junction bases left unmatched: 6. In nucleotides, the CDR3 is TGTGCCAGCAGTGACCGGGCGGGAGTTTCCGGGGAGCTGTTTTTT. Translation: CASSDRAGVSGELFF.

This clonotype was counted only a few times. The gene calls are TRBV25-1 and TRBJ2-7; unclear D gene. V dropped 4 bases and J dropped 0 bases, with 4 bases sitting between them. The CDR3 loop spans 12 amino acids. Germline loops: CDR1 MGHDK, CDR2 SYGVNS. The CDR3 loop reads CASSAFSYEQYF. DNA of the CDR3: TGTGCCAGCAGTGCCTTCTCCTACGAGCAGTACTTC.

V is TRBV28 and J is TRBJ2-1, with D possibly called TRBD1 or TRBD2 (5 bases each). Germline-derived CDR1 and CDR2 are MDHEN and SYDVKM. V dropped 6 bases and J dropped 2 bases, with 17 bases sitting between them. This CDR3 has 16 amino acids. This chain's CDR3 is CASSPARGRTYNEQFF. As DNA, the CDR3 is TGTGCCAGCAGCCCTGCCCGGGGCAGGACCTACAATGAGCAGTTCTTC.

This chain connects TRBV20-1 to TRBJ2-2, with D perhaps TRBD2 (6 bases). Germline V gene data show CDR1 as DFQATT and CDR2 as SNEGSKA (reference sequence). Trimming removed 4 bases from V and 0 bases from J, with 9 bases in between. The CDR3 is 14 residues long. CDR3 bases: TGCAGTGCTACCGGGACTTCGAACACCGGGGAGCTGTTTTTT. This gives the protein CSATGTSNTGELFF.

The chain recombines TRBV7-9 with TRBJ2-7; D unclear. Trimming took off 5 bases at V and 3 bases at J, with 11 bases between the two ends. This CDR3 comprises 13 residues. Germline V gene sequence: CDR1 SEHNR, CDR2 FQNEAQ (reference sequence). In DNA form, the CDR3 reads TGTGCCAGCAGCCAAGTGCAGAGCTACGAGCAGTACTTC. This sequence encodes CASSQVQSYEQYF.

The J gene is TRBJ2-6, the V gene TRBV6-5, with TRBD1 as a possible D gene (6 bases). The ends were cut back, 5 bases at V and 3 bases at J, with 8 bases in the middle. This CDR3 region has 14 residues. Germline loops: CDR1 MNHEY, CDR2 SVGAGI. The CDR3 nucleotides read TGTGCCAGCAGTACAGGGTTTGGGGCCAACGTCCTGACTTTC. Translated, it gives CASSTGFGANVLTF.

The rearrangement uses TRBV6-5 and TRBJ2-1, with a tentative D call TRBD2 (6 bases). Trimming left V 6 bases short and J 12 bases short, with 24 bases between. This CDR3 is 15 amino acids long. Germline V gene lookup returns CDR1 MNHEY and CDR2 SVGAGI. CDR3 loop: CASSLSAAGKFWQFF. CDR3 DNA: TGTGCCAGCAGCCTAAGCGCGGCGGGGAAATTCTGGCAGTTCTTC.